The 8 T cell receptor beta chains reported below all come from one sample, sequenced in a study of blood T cell repertoires in COVID-19. TCRdb keeps only in-frame clones here, not all; method: immunoSEQ multiplex PCR. The data contain over 250,000 clones, around 90% of them seen just once; the ten biggest clones take up 6.3%. Sequences were obtained from peripheral blood. The receptors were sampled from a woman aged 45 to 65 with COVID-19, enrolled during active disease.

The V call is TRBV18, the J call TRBJ1-5; D not resolved. Per the germline V gene, CDR1 is KGHSH and CDR2 is LQKENI. The CDR3 is 17 residues long. The V end was cut by 1 base, the J end by 0 bases, with 13 bases between. The CDR3 DNA reads as TGTGCCAGCTCACCACAGGCTGGGCCTGGTAGCAATCAGCCCCAGCATTTT. It yields the protein CASSPQAGPGSNQPQHF.

The rearrangement links TRBV13 to TRBJ2-1; TRBD2 matches 9 bases. The CDR3 covers 15 residues. After removal of 5 bases from V and 9 bases from J, the junction contained 11 bases not matched to a gene. CDR1 is PRHDT and CDR2 is FYEKMQ in the germline V gene (reference sequence). CDR3 residues: CASSNRASGTGEQFF. As DNA, the CDR3 is TGTGCCAGCAGCAACAGGGCTAGCGGGACGGGTGAGCAGTTCTTC. Drawing the rest from reference TRBV13 and TRBJ2-1, the complete variable domain is AAGVIQSPRHLIKEKRETATLKCYPIPRHDTVYWYQQGPGQDPQFLISFYEKMQSDKGSIPDRFSAQQFSDYHSELNMSSLELGDSALYFCASSNRASGTGEQFFGPGTRLTVL.

This clone occurred a few times. The rearrangement links TRBV5-1 to TRBJ2-7; 8 bases match TRBD1. The V gene's germline CDR1 is SGHRS and CDR2 YFSETQ. The CDR3 is made up of 16 amino acids. V shed 0 bases, J shed 2 bases, and the junction held 7 bases outside the gene matches. The CDR3 nucleotides are TGCGCCAGCAGCTTGGGAACTCAGGGGGCGACCTACGAGCAGTACTTC. Amino acid sequence: CASSLGTQGATYEQYF.

This clone was observed once. The CDR3 is CASSLGSSYNEQFF. The CDR3 DNA is TGTGCCAGCAGCTTAGGTAGCTCCTACAATGAGCAGTTCTTC. The V and J genes are TRBV11-3 and TRBJ2-1; D is unresolved. From germline, CDR1 is SGHNT and CDR2 YENEEA. The V and J ends lost 1 base and 0 bases respectively, with 4 bases between them. The CDR3 totals 14 residues.

This chain uses TRBV7-9 with TRBJ1-1, with a possible D match to TRBD1 (5 bases). Germline lookup yields CDR1 SEHNR and CDR2 FQNEAQ (reference sequence). Trimming took 1 base from V and 3 from J, leaving 12 bases between them. There are 15 residues in the CDR3. In nucleotides, the CDR3 is TGTGCCAGCAGCTTAGGTAGTGGAGGGGACACTGAAGCTTTCTTT. Protein: CASSLGSGGDTEAFF.

The chain employs TRBV6-5 and TRBJ1-4; maybe TRBD1 (6 bases). CDR1 MNHEY and CDR2 SVGAGI come from the germline V gene. The V and J ends lost 0 bases and 8 bases respectively, with 13 bases between them. The CDR3 consists of 15 residues. The CDR3: CASSYSGGAGEKLFF. The CDR3, as DNA: TGTGCCAGCAGTTACTCGGGGGGGGCTGGGGAAAAACTGTTTTTT.

The chain recombines TRBV11-2 with TRBJ2-7; weak D call: TRBD1 (5 bases). Trimming cost V 2 bases and J 0 bases, with 8 bases left between them. This CDR3 contains 14 residues. CDR1 SGHAT and CDR2 FQNNGV come from the germline V gene. The CDR3 protein is CASSLRGDSYEQYF. DNA for the CDR3: TGTGCCAGCAGCTTAAGGGGCGACTCCTACGAGCAGTACTTC.

The J gene is TRBJ1-5, the V gene TRBV4-2; D is ambiguous. The CDR3 loop spans 13 amino acids. The germline gives CDR1 LGHNA, CDR2 YNFKEQ. V dropped 3 bases and J dropped 3 bases, with 6 bases sitting between them. Written as DNA, the CDR3 is TGTGCCAGCAGCCAGGTGGCCAATCAGCCCCAGCATTTT. It specifies CASSQVANQPQHF.